This T cell receptor (beta chain) was observed in a study of technical replicates of blood from a handful of donors. TCRdb's copy holds only in-frame clones and misses some; the assay was immunoSEQ multiplex PCR. This repertoire shows about 15,000 clones, approximately 80% found once; its top ten account for under 15%. V lost 4 bases and J lost 3; bases outside the gene matches: 1. Germline assignment: CDR1 MDHEN and CDR2 SYDVKM. This CDR3 contains 14 residues. The sequence derives from a human donor in good health. The sequenced material came from PBMCs. The chain recombines TRBV28 with TRBJ1-1; 11 nucleotides agree with TRBD1. CDR3 nucleotides: TGTGCCAGCAGTTCGGGACAGGGGGACACTGAAGCTTTCTTT. This codes for CASSSGQGDTEAFF.